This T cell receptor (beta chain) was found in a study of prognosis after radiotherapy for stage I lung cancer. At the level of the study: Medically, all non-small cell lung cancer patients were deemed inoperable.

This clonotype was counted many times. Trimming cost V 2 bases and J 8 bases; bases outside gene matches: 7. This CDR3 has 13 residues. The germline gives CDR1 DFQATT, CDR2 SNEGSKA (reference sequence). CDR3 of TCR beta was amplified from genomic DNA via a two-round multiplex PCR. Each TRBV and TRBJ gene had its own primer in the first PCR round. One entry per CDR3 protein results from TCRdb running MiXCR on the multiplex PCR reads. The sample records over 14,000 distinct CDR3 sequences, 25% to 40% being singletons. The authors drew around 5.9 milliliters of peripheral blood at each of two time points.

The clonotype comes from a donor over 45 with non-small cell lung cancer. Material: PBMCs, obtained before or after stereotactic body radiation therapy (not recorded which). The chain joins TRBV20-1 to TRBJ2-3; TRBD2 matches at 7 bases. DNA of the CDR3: TGCAGTGCTAGATGGGAGGGCGTCGGTACGCAGTATTTT. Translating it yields CSARWEGVGTQYF.